The 15 T cell receptor beta chains below come from one sample, sequenced in a study of T-cell reconstitution after alpha-beta-depleted transplantation in children (TCRdb year 2016). Taken with the paper, the label for treatment or condition translates to: allogeneic hematopoietic cell transplantation with graft depleted of TCRalphabeta T cells and CD19 B cells. The library was prepared using PCR. The listed sequencing device is Illumina HiSeq 2500. TCR library preparation used molecular barcoding, with unique molecular identifiers applied to normalize quantification of the TCRbeta repertoire. In-frame beta chains were kept once TCRdb had trimmed the public reads at Q25 with fastp and called clones with MiXCR. Under each unique CDR3 protein, matching rows form one entry showing the most common genes and DNA. The sample data list tens of thousands of distinct CDR3 sequences, and 12% to 15% of these were observed just once. The ten largest clonotypes hold 25% to 35% of the sample.

The starting material was PBMCs, mostly from graft donor cells, obtained 180 days after TCRalphabeta/CD19-depleted stem cell transplant. The receptors here all came from a male patient aged 2-9 years who had a stem cell transplant for acute lymphoblastic leukemia, so the T cells may come from the graft donor.

This clonotype was seen ten or more times. The J gene is TRBJ2-5, the V gene TRBV7-2, with no clear D. With 2 bases removed from V and 5 bases from J, the gap between germline ends came to 12 bases. Germline-derived CDR1 and CDR2 are SGHTA and FQGNSA. The CDR3 extends over 14 amino acids. CDR3 DNA sequence: TGTGCCAGCAGCTTATTGCCAGCGCAGGAGACCCAGTACTTC. Encoded protein: CASSLLPAQETQYF.

This clonotype has a handful of counts. The V and J genes are TRBV19 and TRBJ2-1; D gene unclear. The germline gives CDR1 LNHDA, CDR2 SQIVND (reference sequence). Trimming took 3 bases from V and 4 from J, leaving 7 bases between them. The CDR3 runs 13 residues. CDR3 in DNA: TGTGCCAGTAGTATGCCGTCTTACAATGAGCAGTTCTTC. Encoded protein: CASSMPSYNEQFF.

This clonotype has only a few counts. The CDR3 region has the DNA TGTGCCAGCAGTTACGGGAAGCATGAGCAGTTCTTC. It specifies CASSYGKHEQFF. The chain has TRBV6-5 and TRBJ2-1; D is ambiguous. V lost 2 bases to trimming and J lost 8 bases, with 7 bases between them. The CDR3 length is 12 residues. Germline loops: CDR1 MNHEY, CDR2 SVGAGI.

This clonotype came up many times. V usage is TRBV12-3 or TRBV12-4 and J usage is TRBJ2-3, with 9 bases matching TRBD2. V shed 5 bases and J 2 bases; nucleotides not matched to a gene: 11. The CDR3 runs to 17 residues. Here the CDR3 reads CASSHETSGLLTDTQYF. The CDR3 coding sequence is TGTGCCAGCAGTCACGAGACTAGCGGCCTGCTCACAGATACGCAGTATTTT.

This chain uses TRBV4-3 with TRBJ2-2; D assignment may be TRBD1 or TRBD2 (6 bases each). This CDR3 region has 16 residues. CDR1 and CDR2 from the germline V gene are LGHNA and YSLEER. The V gene lost 1 base and the J gene lost 1 base, with 10 bases spanning the gap. The CDR3 sequence: CASSQAGGLNTGELFF. The CDR3 DNA follows: TGCGCCAGCAGCCAAGCTGGGGGGCTGAACACCGGGGAGCTGTTTTTT.

This clonotype was found a few times. The chain joins TRBV6-5 to TRBJ2-1; TRBD2 matches 9 bases. The germline gives CDR1 MNHEY, CDR2 SVGAGI. J gave up 2 bases and V 2 bases, and 7 bases lay outside the gene matches. This CDR3 spans 17 amino acids. Here the CDR3 reads CASSYQASGNPYNEQFF. In DNA, the CDR3 is TGTGCCAGCAGTTACCAGGCTAGCGGGAACCCCTACAATGAGCAGTTCTTC.

The rearrangement links TRBV20-1 to TRBJ1-3, with D possibly matching TRBD1 (5 bases). This CDR3 contains 14 residues. Germline assignment: CDR1 DFQATT and CDR2 SNEGSKA (reference sequence). V was trimmed by 2 bases and J by 0 bases, leaving 8 bases between them. CDR3 sequence (DNA): TGCAGTGCTAGATGGGGGAGCTCTGGAAACACCATATATTTT. Protein sequence: CSARWGSSGNTIYF.

This chain joins TRBV27 and TRBJ2-1; TRBD2 agrees at 15 bases. Looked up from germline, CDR1 is MNHEY and CDR2 is SMNVEV (reference sequence). The CDR3 length is 17 residues. Germline trimming cut 2 bases from V and 5 bases from J; bases unmatched to any gene: 4. The CDR3 sequence: CASSLRTSGRGNNEQFF. The CDR3 DNA reads as TGTGCCAGCAGTTTACGGACTAGCGGGAGGGGAAACAATGAGCAGTTCTTC.

The CDR3 coding sequence is TGTGCCAGCAGCCAAAGGGGACCCCCGGGACTAGCGGTACAAGAGACCCAGTACTTC. Residues: CASSQRGPPGLAVQETQYF. V gene TRBV4-2 combines with J gene TRBJ2-5; 11 nucleotides align to TRBD2. CDR3 size: 19 residues. V lost 2 bases, J lost 2 bases, and 13 bases stayed unmatched. Per the germline V gene, CDR1 is LGHNA and CDR2 is YNFKEQ.

This clonotype was found many times. The genes are TRBV27 and TRBJ2-3; D possibly corresponds to TRBD2 (6 bases). Germline-derived CDR1 and CDR2 are MNHEY and SMNVEV (reference sequence). V was trimmed by 6 bases and J by 2 bases, leaving 12 bases between them. The CDR3 totals 14 residues. The CDR3 DNA reads TGTGCCAGCAGCCAAGGAGGGGACACAGATACGCAGTATTTT. It is translated as CASSQGGDTDTQYF.

The V call is TRBV5-6, the J call TRBJ2-5; unclear D gene. CDR3 size: 14 residues. CDR1 SGHDT and CDR2 YYEEEE come from the germline V gene. Trimming stripped 0 bases from V and 0 bases from J, with 6 bases between. The CDR3 DNA reads as TGTGCCAGCAGCTTGGTAGGATACCAAGAGACCCAGTACTTC. Its protein is CASSLVGYQETQYF.

Many counts were recorded for this clonotype. This chain joins TRBV20-1 and TRBJ1-1; D gene uncertain. The CDR3 spans 13 residues. CDR1 and CDR2 from the germline V gene are DFQATT and SNEGSKA (reference sequence). V lost 3 bases to trimming and J lost 1 base, with 9 bases between them. In DNA, the CDR3 is TGCAGTGCTAGCGGCTCATGGAACACTGAAGCTTTCTTT. Its translation is CSASGSWNTEAFF.

Only a few counts were recorded for this clonotype. This chain connects TRBV7-3 to TRBJ1-3; D is uncertain. Germline loops: CDR1 SGHTA, CDR2 FQGTGA. The V and J ends lost 9 bases and 3 bases respectively, with 9 bases between them. This CDR3 region has 12 residues. The DNA of the CDR3 is TGTGCCAGGACGGGCGGTGGAAACACCATATATTTT. This encodes CARTGGGNTIYF.

This clonotype showed up many times. The chain joins TRBV7-8 to TRBJ2-7; maybe TRBD2 (5 bases). V lost 2 bases to trimming and J lost 8 bases, with 16 bases between them. The CDR3 is made up of 14 amino acids. Germline V lookup: CDR1 SGHVS, CDR2 FQNEAQ. Here the CDR3 reads CASSLPDGVGKQYF. CDR3 in DNA: TGTGCCAGCAGCTTACCCGACGGGGTAGGCAAGCAGTACTTC.

The chain combines TRBV3-1 with TRBJ2-2; TRBD2 matches at 8 bases. After removal of 1 base from V and 4 bases from J, the junction contained 5 bases not matched to a gene. Germline V gene sequence: CDR1 LGHDT, CDR2 YNNKEL (reference sequence). The CDR3 totals 16 residues. Here the CDR3 reads CASSQALAGLTGELFF. The DNA for the CDR3 is TGTGCCAGCAGCCAAGCCCTAGCGGGCCTCACCGGGGAGCTGTTTTTT.